The 8 T cell receptor beta chains in this list originate from one sample, sequenced in a study of blood T cell repertoires in COVID-19. Assay used: immunoSEQ multiplex PCR; TCRdb lists only in-frame clones, some missing. The sample carries about 370,000 clones, 75% to 90% recorded once. Sequencing was carried out using PBMCs or T cells enriched from blood (not recorded which). These receptors were taken from a man in his late teens or twenties who had recovered from COVID-19.

Only a few counts were recorded for this clone. Its ends do not fully match the called genes, so a read error is possible. This chain links TRBV5-4 with TRBJ2-1; 10 nucleotides agree with TRBD2. This CDR3 has 13 residues. CDR1 and CDR2 from the germline V gene are SGHNT and YYREEE (reference sequence). CDR3 protein: CASSLGLAGDQLF. DNA for the CDR3: TGTGCCAGCAGCTTGGGTCTAGCGGGAGACCAACTCTTC.

The V gene is TRBV6-5, the J gene TRBJ2-7; 11 nucleotides match TRBD2. Germline CDR1 MNHEY, CDR2 SVGAGI. With V trimmed by 6 bases and J by 3 bases, 7 bases remained unmatched. CDR3 length: 15 amino acids. This CDR3 is CASSPGTSGFYEQYF. CDR3 coding DNA: TGTGCCAGCAGCCCCGGGACTAGCGGTTTCTACGAGCAGTACTTC.

The rearrangement links TRBV28 to TRBJ2-7, with D hard to call. Germline-derived CDR1 and CDR2 are MDHEN and SYDVKM. V was cut by 2 bases and J by 3 bases, with 5 bases left in between. This CDR3 has 12 residues. The CDR3 nucleotides are TGTGCCAGCAGTTTAAACATCTACGAGCAGTACTTC. Its translation: CASSLNIYEQYF.

DNA for the CDR3: TGTGCCAGCTCACCATTGGGGGAGGGCATCGGTGAGCAGTTCTTC. It codes for CASSPLGEGIGEQFF. The chain has TRBV18 and TRBJ2-1; 7 nucleotides align to TRBD2. In germline, CDR1 is KGHSH, CDR2 LQKENI. The CDR3 has 15 amino acids. J lost 9 bases, V lost 2 bases, and 10 bases had no gene match.

The chain uses TRBV25-1 and TRBJ1-1; D unclear. The germline gives CDR1 MGHDK, CDR2 SYGVNS. The V and J ends lost 6 bases and 3 bases respectively, with 8 bases between them. The CDR3 consists of 12 residues. CDR3 loop: CASREVDTEAFF. DNA of the CDR3: TGTGCCAGCAGGGAGGTTGACACTGAAGCTTTCTTT.

V is TRBV10-3 and J is TRBJ2-3; 12 bases match TRBD2. The V and J ends lost 11 bases and 5 bases, in that order; junction bases with no gene match: 8. The CDR3 covers 14 residues. Germline lookup yields CDR1 ENHRY and CDR2 SYGVKD. The DNA of the CDR3 is TGTGCCGCCCAGGCTAGCGGGGGGGGAGATACGCAGTATTTT. Translated: CAAQASGGGDTQYF.

The J gene is TRBJ2-3, the V gene TRBV5-1; the match to TRBD1 covers 9 bases. The V gene end was trimmed by 7 bases and the J gene end by 0 bases; junction bases not matched to a gene: 6. Looked up from germline, CDR1 is SGHRS and CDR2 is YFSETQ. CDR3 length: 15 residues. The CDR3 reads CASGGTGTSTDTQYF. The DNA for the CDR3 is TGCGCCAGCGGCGGGACAGGGACTAGCACAGATACGCAGTATTTT.

This rearrangement joins TRBV19 to TRBJ1-2, with TRBD1 matching 7 bases. V shed 5 bases and J 6 bases; nucleotides not matched to a gene: 12. Germline V gives CDR1 LNHDA, CDR2 SQIVND (reference sequence). CDR3 length: 15 residues. The CDR3 region is CASSRDSVLTNGYTF. CDR3 in DNA: TGTGCCAGTAGTCGGGACAGCGTCCTTACTAATGGCTACACCTTC.